The entry that follows covers one T cell receptor (beta chain) sequence. The data belong to a study of blood T cell repertoires in COVID-19. Study-level information: Both acute and convalescent COVID-19 samples were obtained from the United States, Italy and Spain. T cells, B-cell-depleted T cells, or PBMCs provided the cDNA or gDNA that served as material.

This CDR3 spans 13 amino acids. Deletions cut 3 bases from V and 0 bases from J, with 6 bases between. Germline V gives CDR1 MGHDK, CDR2 SYGVNS. Per the study methods: Amplifying reference gene primers gave estimates of nucleated cell counts. The data were produced by immunoSEQ multiplex PCR, yet TCRdb's version contains in-frame clones alone and is incomplete. V and J calls and clone size follow that table, whereas D and trimming were derived from the DNA. Here the sample spans more than 300,000 clones, around 89% being singletons. This receptor was identified in a man aged 18-30 years who had recovered from COVID-19. V and J are TRBV25-1 and TRBJ2-7; D remains unclear. The sequencing input was peripheral blood. CDR3 DNA: TGTGCCAGCAGTGACGCCGGCTCCTACGAGCAGTACTTC. Translated, it gives CASSDAGSYEQYF.